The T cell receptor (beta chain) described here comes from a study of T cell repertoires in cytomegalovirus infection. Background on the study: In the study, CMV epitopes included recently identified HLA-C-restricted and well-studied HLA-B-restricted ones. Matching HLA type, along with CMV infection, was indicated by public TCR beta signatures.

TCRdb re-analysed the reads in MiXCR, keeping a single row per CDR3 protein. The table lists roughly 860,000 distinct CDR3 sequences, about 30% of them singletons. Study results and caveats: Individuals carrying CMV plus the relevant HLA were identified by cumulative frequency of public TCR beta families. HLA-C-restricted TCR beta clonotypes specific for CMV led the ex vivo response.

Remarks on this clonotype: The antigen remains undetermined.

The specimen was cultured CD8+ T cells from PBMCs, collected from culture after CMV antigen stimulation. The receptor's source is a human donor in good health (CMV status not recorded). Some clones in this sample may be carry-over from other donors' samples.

The DNA of the CDR3 is TGTGCCAGCAGTTACTCTCTTGTCCCGGGACAGGGGGCGGCCTATGGCTACACCTTC. It encodes CASSYSLVPGQGAAYGYTF. V usage is TRBV6-6 and J usage is TRBJ1-2; 12 nucleotides align to TRBD1. The ends lost 0 bases at V and 4 bases at J; junction bases unmatched: 12. This CDR3 is 19 amino acids long. Germline V CDR1 and CDR2: MNHNY, SVGAGI (reference sequence).